A single sample gave rise to the 30 T cell receptor beta chains below, sequenced in a study of human T cells and chemical hapten exposure. This sample's time point: patch test 1, 2 weeks after DPC sensitization. Treatment here: therapeutic diphenylcyclopropenone sensitization with weekly scalp DPC. TCRdb fed the RACE reads into MiXCR, producing one record per CDR3 protein. The data contain under 130,000 distinct CDR3 sequences, 11% of them singletons. Sequences were derived from whole blood, sampled in connection with sensitization to the hapten diphenylcyclopropenone (DPC). All receptors come from a woman aged 40 to 55 with alopecia areata. Some clones in this sample may be carry-over from other donors' samples.

In this sample, this clonotype turned up many times. This chain's CDR3 is CSVYTDEAFF. The CDR3 nucleotides read TGCAGCGTTTACACAGATGAAGCTTTCTTT. J is TRBJ1-1 and V is TRBV29-1, with D unresolved. Germline values: CDR1 SQVTM, CDR2 ANQGSEA. The CDR3 consists of 10 residues. V was shortened by 5 bases and J by 7 bases, with 8 bases between the two germline ends.

This clonotype was counted between two and nine times. V and J are TRBV3-1 and TRBJ2-1; 7 bases agree with TRBD1. Germline V gives CDR1 LGHDT, CDR2 YNNKEL (reference sequence). Unmatched junction bases numbered 8, after V lost 5 bases and J lost 7 bases. The CDR3 is 14 amino acids. The CDR3 nucleotides read TGTGCCAGCAGCGCGGCCGGGACAGCGAATGAGCAGTTCTTC. Translating it yields CASSAAGTANEQFF.

This clonotype was counted at least ten times. The chain is built from TRBV9 and TRBJ1-5; D is unresolved. CDR3 length equals 14 residues. Germline loops: CDR1 SGDLS, CDR2 YYNGEE. Trimming took 3 bases from V and 2 from J, leaving 9 bases between them. CDR3 DNA: TGTGCCAGCAGCGCGGGCGGGGGCAATCAGCCCCAGCATTTT. Translating it yields CASSAGGGNQPQHF.

V and J are TRBV7-9 and TRBJ2-1; possibly TRBD1 for D (6 bases). CDR1 is SEHNR, CDR2 FQNEAQ, per germline (reference sequence). V lost 3 bases, J lost 3 bases, and 18 bases lay in between. The CDR3 has 17 amino acids. In DNA form, the CDR3 reads TGTGCCAGCAGCTTCTCCCCTTTGGGGACAAACTACAATGAGCAGTTCTTC. Amino acids: CASSFSPLGTNYNEQFF. Full variable domain (outside the CDR3, taken from reference TRBV7-9 and TRBJ2-1): DTGVSQNPRHKITKRGQNVTFRCDPISEHNRLYWYRQTLGQGPEFLTYFQNEAQLEKSRLLSDRFSAERPKGSFSTLEIQRTEQGDSAMYLCASSFSPLGTNYNEQFFGPGTRLTVL.

This chain uses TRBV6-5 with TRBJ1-2, with unresolved D. The CDR3 has 12 residues. Trimming took off 6 bases at V and 8 bases at J, with 13 bases between the two ends. Germline V lookup: CDR1 MNHEY, CDR2 SVGAGI. The CDR3 bases are TGTGCCAGCAGCCCCCGGACGAGCGGCTACACCTTC. It codes for CASSPRTSGYTF.

The CDR3 DNA is TGTGCCAGCAGTCGTAATAGCAATCAGCCCCAGCATTTT. It codes for CASSRNSNQPQHF. The chain joins TRBV6-5 to TRBJ1-5; D unresolved. The V and J ends lost 5 bases and 0 bases respectively, with 5 bases between them. The CDR3 consists of 13 residues. CDR1 is MNHEY and CDR2 is SVGAGI in the germline V gene.

The V and J genes are TRBV20-1 and TRBJ2-1, with 13 bases matching TRBD2. This CDR3 region has 15 residues. Trimming took 6 bases from V and 8 from J; bases not matched to a gene: 10. CDR1 DFQATT and CDR2 SNEGSKA come from the germline V gene (reference sequence). CDR3 residues: CSAEGLAGVGDEQFF. The DNA of the CDR3 is TGCAGTGCGGAAGGACTAGCGGGAGTAGGCGATGAGCAGTTCTTC.

This clonotype was detected many times. The chain is built from TRBV19 and TRBJ2-1; TRBD2 matches 11 bases. J gave up 3 bases and V 5 bases, and 15 bases lay outside the gene matches. The CDR3 is 19 residues long. Germline values: CDR1 LNHDA, CDR2 SQIVND (reference sequence). The CDR3 loop reads CASSSYGGTSGYYYNEQFF. The CDR3 DNA follows: TGTGCCAGTAGTTCATACGGAGGGACTAGCGGATACTACTACAATGAGCAGTTCTTC.

The chain couples TRBV6-2 or TRBV6-3 to TRBJ1-1, with D possibly TRBD1 on 6 matching bases. The CDR3 has 14 residues. V was pared by 5 bases and J by 0 bases, with 10 bases between. Germline lookup yields CDR1 MNHEY and CDR2 SVGEGT. The CDR3 nucleotides are TGTGCCAGCAGTGGTCGGGACATGAACACTGAAGCTTTCTTT. This codes for CASSGRDMNTEAFF.

This clonotype was recorded a few times. V usage is TRBV29-1 and J usage is TRBJ2-3, with a tentative D call TRBD2 (6 bases). Deletions cut 4 bases from V and 0 bases from J, with 11 bases between. This CDR3 has 14 residues. CDR1 and CDR2 from the germline V gene are SQVTM and ANQGSEA. The chain's CDR3 is CSVVYLASTDTQYF. The CDR3, as DNA: TGCAGCGTTGTTTACCTAGCGAGCACAGATACGCAGTATTTT.

This chain connects TRBV20-1 to TRBJ1-5; D gene uncertain. This CDR3 contains 16 residues. The germline CDR1 and CDR2 sequences are DFQATT and SNEGSKA (reference sequence). Between the trimmed V and J ends, which lost 7 bases and 0 bases, there was a span of 19 bases. CDR3 DNA: TGCAGTGTGGGCGCGGCCCTTTCGAATAGCAATCAGCCCCAGCATTTT. Its translation: CSVGAALSNSNQPQHF.

This clonotype has at least ten counts. The V and J genes are TRBV4-3 and TRBJ2-7, with D uncertain. V was trimmed by 3 bases and J by 1 base, leaving 7 bases between them. This CDR3 comprises 13 residues. CDR1 is LGHNA, CDR2 YSLEER, per germline. The CDR3 sequence is CASSQKDSYEQYF. CDR3 bases: TGCGCCAGCAGCCAGAAAGATTCCTACGAGCAGTACTTC.

V is TRBV7-6 and J is TRBJ1-5; TRBD1 matches 12 bases. The germline CDR1 and CDR2 sequences are SGHVS and FNYEAQ. This CDR3 comprises 15 residues. With 5 bases clipped from V and 9 bases from J, the junction kept 8 bases outside the gene matches. Here the CDR3 reads CASSPGTGGIGPQHF. CDR3 nucleotide sequence: TGTGCCAGCAGCCCCGGGACAGGGGGCATTGGGCCCCAGCATTTT.

This clonotype was found many times. The rearrangement joins TRBV6-2 or TRBV6-3 to TRBJ1-5, with 9 nucleotides matching TRBD1. V lost 6 bases to trimming and J lost 6 bases; unmatched junction nucleotides: 6. The CDR3 spans 14 residues. CDR1 and CDR2 (germline): MNHEY, SVGEGT. CDR3 sequence (DNA): TGTGCCAGCAGCCCCGGACAGGGGCTTCAGCCCCAGCATTTT. It encodes CASSPGQGLQPQHF.

The V call is TRBV6-2 or TRBV6-3, the J call TRBJ2-3, with TRBD2 matching over 8 bases. CDR3 size: 18 residues. The V gene's germline CDR1 is MNHEY and CDR2 SVGEGT. V was clipped by 7 bases and J by 6 bases; unmatched bases: 21. CDR3 DNA: TGTGCCAGCAAAAAAGGCTTGGTTAGCGGGGTCTTAAAGGATACGCAGTATTTT. Its translation is CASKKGLVSGVLKDTQYF.

This clonotype was seen many times. The genes are TRBV18 and TRBJ1-2, with D possibly TRBD1 on 6 matching bases. Germline CDR1 KGHSH, CDR2 LQKENI. The CDR3 totals 15 residues. Trimming removed 4 bases at V and 0 bases at J, with 12 bases between. CDR3 sequence: CASSRDRSTNYGYTF. The CDR3 DNA reads TGTGCCAGCTCACGAGACAGGAGTACTAACTATGGCTACACCTTC.

This clonotype was seen many times. The rearrangement uses TRBV5-6 and TRBJ2-3; TRBD2 aligns across 8 bases. The CDR3 is made up of 16 amino acids. Trimming removed 2 bases from V and 4 bases from J; junction bases left unmatched: 9. Germline V gene sequence: CDR1 SGHDT, CDR2 YYEEEE. Here the CDR3 reads CASSFRTSWYADTQYF. The CDR3 DNA reads as TGTGCCAGCAGCTTCCGGACTAGCTGGTATGCAGATACGCAGTATTTT.

This clonotype was counted many times. V is TRBV15 and J is TRBJ1-1, with D maybe TRBD1 (5 bases). V shed 5 bases and J shed 5 bases, with 18 bases lying between them. The CDR3 is 15 amino acids. Germline CDR1 reads LNHNV; CDR2 reads YYDKDF (reference sequence). The CDR3 reads CATSPPTGRGTEAFF. The CDR3 DNA reads as TGTGCCACCAGCCCCCCCACAGGCCGGGGAACTGAAGCTTTCTTT.

In its sample, this clonotype was seen many times. CDR3 protein: CASSRTGDGGLSYEQYF. CDR3 DNA sequence: TGTGCCAGCAGTCGGACAGGGGACGGGGGACTCTCCTACGAGCAGTACTTC. V gene TRBV11-2 combines with J gene TRBJ2-7, with 9 positions matching TRBD1. CDR1 and CDR2 (germline): SGHAT, FQNNGV. The CDR3 covers 17 residues. V lost 6 bases to trimming and J lost 0 bases; unmatched junction nucleotides: 12.

The chain has TRBV6-2 or TRBV6-3 and TRBJ1-5, with unresolved D. CDR1 and CDR2 (germline): MNHEY, SVGEGT. Trimming took 5 bases from V and 3 from J, leaving 23 bases between them. There are 18 residues in the CDR3. Written as DNA, the CDR3 is TGTGCCAGCAGTCAATTCCCCCGACGATTCCGCGACAATCAGCCCCAGCATTTT. Its translation: CASSQFPRRFRDNQPQHF.

There are many counts of this clonotype. The V and J genes are TRBV20-1 and TRBJ1-2; a possible D gene is TRBD1 (6 bases). Germline CDR1 is DFQATT and CDR2 is SNEGSKA (reference sequence). CDR3 length: 11 residues. V lost 7 bases to trimming and J lost 8 bases, with 14 bases between them. CDR3 in DNA: TGCAGTGGAGGGGGGAGTCACGGCTACACCTTC. Translated, it gives CSGGGSHGYTF.

As concerns this clonotype: A clone one base away is much larger, so this may be a read error. V is TRBV20-1 and J is TRBJ1-2, with 8 bases fitting TRBD1. Germline V CDR1 and CDR2: DFQATT, SNEGSKA (reference sequence). CDR3 size: 13 residues. CDR3 DNA: TGCAGTGTTAGACAGGGGAGTGGGTATGGCTACATCTTC. It codes for CSVRQGSGYGYIF.

The rearrangement joins TRBV5-1 to TRBJ1-1; D gene ambiguous. Deletions cut 1 base from V and 2 bases from J, with 12 bases between. Germline lookup yields CDR1 SGHRS and CDR2 YFSETQ. The CDR3 loop spans 15 amino acids. CDR3 nucleotide sequence: TGCGCCAGCAGCTTGTTTTCGCCCCGAAACACTGAAGCTTTCTTT. Residues: CASSLFSPRNTEAFF. The variable domain in full, completed from reference TRBV5-1 and TRBJ1-1, reads KAGVTQTPRYLIKTRGQQVTLSCSPISGHRSVSWYQQTPGQGLQFLFEYFSETQRNKGNFPGRFSGRQFSNSRSEMNVSTLELGDSALYLCASSLFSPRNTEAFFGQGTRLTVV.

The rearrangement joins TRBV5-6 to TRBJ1-3; unclear D gene. The V gene's germline CDR1 is SGHDT and CDR2 YYEEEE. Between the trimmed V and J ends, which lost 2 bases and 0 bases, there was a span of 9 bases. The CDR3 has 15 residues. This CDR3 reads CASSLAPSSGNTIYF. CDR3 in DNA: TGTGCCAGCAGCTTAGCCCCATCCTCTGGAAACACCATATATTTT.

In its sample, this clonotype was seen many times. The chain carries TRBV2 and TRBJ2-7; 11 bases align to TRBD2. The CDR3 loop spans 14 amino acids. Looked up from germline, CDR1 is SNHLY and CDR2 is FYNNEI. V lost 6 bases and J lost 5; bases outside the gene matches: 6. CDR3 region: CASRPGLAADEQYF. The CDR3 nucleotides are TGTGCCAGCAGGCCGGGACTAGCGGCCGACGAGCAGTACTTC.

The chain joins TRBV7-9 to TRBJ2-1; 15 bases match TRBD2. The trim removed 5 bases at V and 10 bases at J, leaving 3 bases unmatched. Germline-derived CDR1 and CDR2 are SEHNR and FQNEAQ (reference sequence). This CDR3 contains 14 residues. This CDR3 is CASSDGLAGGEQFF. The CDR3, as DNA: TGTGCCAGCAGCGATGGACTAGCGGGAGGGGAGCAGTTCTTC.

V and J are TRBV7-2 and TRBJ2-1, with 8 bases fitting TRBD2. CDR3 length: 15 amino acids. Germline-derived CDR1 and CDR2 are SGHTA and FQGNSA. The ends lost 5 bases at V and 2 bases at J; junction bases unmatched: 5. In DNA, the CDR3 is TGTGCCAGCAGCCAAACGGGAGGGCCCTACAATGAGCAGTTCTTC. Translated, it gives CASSQTGGPYNEQFF.

This clonotype came up many times. CDR3 DNA sequence: TGTGCCAGCAGTTCGACAGGCCCCGGGGAGCTGTTTTTT. Protein: CASSSTGPGELFF. The chain joins TRBV28 to TRBJ2-2, with D tentatively TRBD1 (6 bases). V was trimmed by 4 bases and J by 6 bases, leaving 9 bases between them. The CDR3 runs to 13 residues. Germline V gene lookup returns CDR1 MDHEN and CDR2 SYDVKM.

The V gene is TRBV4-1, the J gene TRBJ1-1; unclear D gene. Deletions cut 1 base from V and 10 bases from J, with 19 bases between. The CDR3 is 15 amino acids. In germline, CDR1 is MGHRA, CDR2 YSYEKL. CDR3 DNA sequence: TGCGCCAGCAGCCAAGTCTTAGCGGGATCTGGGGTAGCTTTCTTT. It translates to CASSQVLAGSGVAFF.

The sample holds many counts of this clonotype. The rearrangement uses TRBV4-3 and TRBJ2-7; 10 bases match TRBD2. Germline assignment: CDR1 LGHNA and CDR2 YSLEER. The CDR3 contains 14 residues. V trimming: 4 bases; J trimming: 3 bases; junction bases outside the gene matches: 3. CDR3 protein: CASSPSGGNYEQYF. The CDR3, as DNA: TGCGCCAGCAGCCCTAGCGGGGGAAACTACGAGCAGTACTTC.